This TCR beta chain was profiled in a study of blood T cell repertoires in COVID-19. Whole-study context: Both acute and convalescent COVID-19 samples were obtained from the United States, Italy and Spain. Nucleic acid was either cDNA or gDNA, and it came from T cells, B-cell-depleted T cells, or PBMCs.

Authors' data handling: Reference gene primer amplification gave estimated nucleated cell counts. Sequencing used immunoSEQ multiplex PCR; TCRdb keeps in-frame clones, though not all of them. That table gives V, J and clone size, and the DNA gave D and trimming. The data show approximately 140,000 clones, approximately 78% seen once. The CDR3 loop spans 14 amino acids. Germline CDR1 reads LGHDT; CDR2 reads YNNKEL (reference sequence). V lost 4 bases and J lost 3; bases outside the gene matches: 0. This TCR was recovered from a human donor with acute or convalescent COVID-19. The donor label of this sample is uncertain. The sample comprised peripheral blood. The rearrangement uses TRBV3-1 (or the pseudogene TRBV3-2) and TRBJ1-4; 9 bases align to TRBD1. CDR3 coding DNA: TGTGCCAGCAGCCGACAGGGGGCTAATGAAAAACTGTTTTTT. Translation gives CASSRQGANEKLFF.